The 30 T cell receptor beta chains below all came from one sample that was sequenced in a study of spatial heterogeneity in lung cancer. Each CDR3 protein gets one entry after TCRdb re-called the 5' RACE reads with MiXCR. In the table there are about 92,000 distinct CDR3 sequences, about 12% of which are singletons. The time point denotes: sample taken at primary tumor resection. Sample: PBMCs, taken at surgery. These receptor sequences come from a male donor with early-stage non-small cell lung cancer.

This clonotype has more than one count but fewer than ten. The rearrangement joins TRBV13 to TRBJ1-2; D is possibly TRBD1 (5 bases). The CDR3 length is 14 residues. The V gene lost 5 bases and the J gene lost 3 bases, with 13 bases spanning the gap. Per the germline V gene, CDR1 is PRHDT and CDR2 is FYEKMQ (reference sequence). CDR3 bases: TGTGCCAGCAGCATAAAGGACAAGTACTATGGCTACACCTTC. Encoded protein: CASSIKDKYYGYTF.

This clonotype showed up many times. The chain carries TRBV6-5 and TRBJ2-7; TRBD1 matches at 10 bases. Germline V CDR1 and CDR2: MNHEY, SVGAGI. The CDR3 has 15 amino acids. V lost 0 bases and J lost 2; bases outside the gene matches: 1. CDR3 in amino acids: CASSYSGQGTYEQYF. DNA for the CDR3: TGTGCCAGCAGTTACTCGGGACAGGGGACCTACGAGCAGTACTTC.

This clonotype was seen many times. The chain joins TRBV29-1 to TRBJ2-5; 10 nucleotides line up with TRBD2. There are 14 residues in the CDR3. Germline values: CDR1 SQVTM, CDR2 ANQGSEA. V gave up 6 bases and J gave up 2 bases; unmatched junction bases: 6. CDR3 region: CSVLTSGDQETQYF. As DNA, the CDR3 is TGCAGCGTACTAACTAGCGGGGATCAAGAGACCCAGTACTTC. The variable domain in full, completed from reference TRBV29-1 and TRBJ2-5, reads SAVISQKPSRDICQRGTSLTIQCQVDSQVTMMFWYRQQPGQSLTLIATANQGSEATYESGFVIDKFPISRPNLTFSTLTVSNMSPEDSSIYLCSVLTSGDQETQYFGPGTRLLVL.

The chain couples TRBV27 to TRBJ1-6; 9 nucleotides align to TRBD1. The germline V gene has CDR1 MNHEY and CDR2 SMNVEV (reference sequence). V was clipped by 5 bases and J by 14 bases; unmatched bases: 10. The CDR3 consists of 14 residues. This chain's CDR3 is CASSPGTGPIALHF. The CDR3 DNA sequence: TGTGCCAGCAGTCCAGGGACAGGGCCTATAGCCCTCCACTTT.

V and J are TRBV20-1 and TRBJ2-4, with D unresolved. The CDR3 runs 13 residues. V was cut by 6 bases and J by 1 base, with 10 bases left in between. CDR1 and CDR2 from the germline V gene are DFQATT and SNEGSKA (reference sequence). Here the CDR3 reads CSAKPWAKNIQYF. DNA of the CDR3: TGCAGTGCCAAGCCTTGGGCCAAAAACATTCAGTACTTC.

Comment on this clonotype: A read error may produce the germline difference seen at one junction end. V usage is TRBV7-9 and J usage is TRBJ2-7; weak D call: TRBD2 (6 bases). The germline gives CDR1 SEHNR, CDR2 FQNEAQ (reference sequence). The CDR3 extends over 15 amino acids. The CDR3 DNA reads TGTACCAGCAGCCCAGGCCGGGGACTCCCCTACGAGCAGTACTTC. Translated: CTSSPGRGLPYEQYF.

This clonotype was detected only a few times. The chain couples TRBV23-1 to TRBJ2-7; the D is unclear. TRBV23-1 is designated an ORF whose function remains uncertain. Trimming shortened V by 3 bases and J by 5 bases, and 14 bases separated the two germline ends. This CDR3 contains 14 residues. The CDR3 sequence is CASSQLHARDEQYF. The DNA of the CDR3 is TGCGCCAGCAGTCAGTTACACGCACGGGACGAGCAGTACTTC.

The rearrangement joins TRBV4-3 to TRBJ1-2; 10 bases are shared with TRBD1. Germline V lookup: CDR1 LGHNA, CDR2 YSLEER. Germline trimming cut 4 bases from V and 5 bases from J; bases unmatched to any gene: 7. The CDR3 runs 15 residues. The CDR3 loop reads CASSRSRDRGYGYTF. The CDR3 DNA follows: TGCGCCAGCAGCCGCTCCCGGGACAGGGGTTATGGCTACACCTTC.

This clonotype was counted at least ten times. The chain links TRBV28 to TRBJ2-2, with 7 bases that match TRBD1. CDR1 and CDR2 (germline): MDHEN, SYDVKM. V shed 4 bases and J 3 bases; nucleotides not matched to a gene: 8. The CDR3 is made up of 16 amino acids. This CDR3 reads CASSSGQQTHTGELFF. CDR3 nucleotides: TGTGCCAGCAGTTCGGGACAGCAAACCCACACCGGGGAGCTGTTTTTT.

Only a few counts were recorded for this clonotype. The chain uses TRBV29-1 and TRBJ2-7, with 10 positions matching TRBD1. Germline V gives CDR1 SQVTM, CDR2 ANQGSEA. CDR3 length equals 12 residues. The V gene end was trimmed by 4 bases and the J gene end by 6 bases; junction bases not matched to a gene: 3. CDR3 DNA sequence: TGCAGCGTTGCCGGACAGGGGGTCGAGCAGTACTTC. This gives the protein CSVAGQGVEQYF.

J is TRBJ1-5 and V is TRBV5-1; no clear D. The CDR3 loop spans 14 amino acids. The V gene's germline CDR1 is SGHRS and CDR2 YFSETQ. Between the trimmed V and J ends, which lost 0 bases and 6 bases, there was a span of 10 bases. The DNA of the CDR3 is TGCGCCAGCAGCTTGGTGGAGGCGGGTCAGCCCCAGCATTTT. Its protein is CASSLVEAGQPQHF. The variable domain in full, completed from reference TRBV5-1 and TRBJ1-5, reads KAGVTQTPRYLIKTRGQQVTLSCSPISGHRSVSWYQQTPGQGLQFLFEYFSETQRNKGNFPGRFSGRQFSNSRSEMNVSTLELGDSALYLCASSLVEAGQPQHFGDGTRLSIL.

CDR3 coding DNA: TGTGCCAGCAGCTTAGATAGCCAGGGGTGGAATTCACCCCTCCACTTT. It is translated as CASSLDSQGWNSPLHF. The rearrangement links TRBV13 to TRBJ1-6; D is possibly TRBD1 (6 bases). CDR3 size: 16 residues. From germline, CDR1 is PRHDT and CDR2 FYEKMQ (reference sequence). Deletions cut 1 base from V and 7 bases from J, with 14 bases between. Variable domain in full (rest from reference TRBV13 and TRBJ1-6): AAGVIQSPRHLIKEKRETATLKCYPIPRHDTVYWYQQGPGQDPQFLISFYEKMQSDKGSIPDRFSAQQFSDYHSELNMSSLELGDSALYFCASSLDSQGWNSPLHFGNGTRLTVT.

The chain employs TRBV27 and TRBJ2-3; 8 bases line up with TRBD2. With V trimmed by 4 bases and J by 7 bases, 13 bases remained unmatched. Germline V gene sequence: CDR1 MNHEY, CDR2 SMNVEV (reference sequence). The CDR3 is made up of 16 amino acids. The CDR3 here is CASSSPLSGIPYTQYF. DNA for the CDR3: TGTGCCAGCAGTTCCCCTCTTAGCGGGATCCCCTATACGCAGTATTTT.

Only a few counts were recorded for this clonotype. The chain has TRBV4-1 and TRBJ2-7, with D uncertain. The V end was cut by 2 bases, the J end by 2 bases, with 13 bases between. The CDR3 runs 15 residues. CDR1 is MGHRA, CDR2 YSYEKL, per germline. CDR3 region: CASSQLNTQTYEQYF. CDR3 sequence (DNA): TGCGCCAGCAGCCAACTAAACACTCAGACCTACGAGCAGTACTTC.

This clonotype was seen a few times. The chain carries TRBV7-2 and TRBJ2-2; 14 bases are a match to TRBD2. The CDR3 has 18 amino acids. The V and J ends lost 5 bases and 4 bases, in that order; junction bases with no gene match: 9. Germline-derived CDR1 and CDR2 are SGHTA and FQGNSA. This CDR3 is CASSPGTSGSKGTGELFF. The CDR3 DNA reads TGTGCCAGCAGCCCCGGGACTAGCGGGAGTAAGGGCACCGGGGAGCTGTTTTTT.

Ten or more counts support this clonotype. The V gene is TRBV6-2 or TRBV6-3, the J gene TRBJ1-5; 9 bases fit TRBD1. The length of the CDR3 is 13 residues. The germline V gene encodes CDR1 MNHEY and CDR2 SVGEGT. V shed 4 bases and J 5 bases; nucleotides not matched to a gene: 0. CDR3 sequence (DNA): TGTGCCAGCAGTTGGACAGGGGATCAGCCCCAGCATTTT. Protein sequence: CASSWTGDQPQHF.

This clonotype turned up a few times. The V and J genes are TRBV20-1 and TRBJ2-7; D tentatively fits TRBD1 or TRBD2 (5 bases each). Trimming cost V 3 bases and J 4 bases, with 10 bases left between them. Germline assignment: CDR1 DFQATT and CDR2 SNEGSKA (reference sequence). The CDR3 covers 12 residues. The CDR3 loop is CSASGDGYEQYF. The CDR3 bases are TGCAGTGCTAGTGGGGACGGGTACGAGCAGTACTTC.

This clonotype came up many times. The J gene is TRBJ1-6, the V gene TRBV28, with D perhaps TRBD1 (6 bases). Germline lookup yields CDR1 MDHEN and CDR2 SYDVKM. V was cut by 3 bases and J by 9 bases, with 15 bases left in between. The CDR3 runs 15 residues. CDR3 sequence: CASSFVAGAGSPLHF. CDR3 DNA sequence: TGTGCCAGCAGTTTTGTGGCGGGGGCAGGTTCACCCCTCCACTTT.

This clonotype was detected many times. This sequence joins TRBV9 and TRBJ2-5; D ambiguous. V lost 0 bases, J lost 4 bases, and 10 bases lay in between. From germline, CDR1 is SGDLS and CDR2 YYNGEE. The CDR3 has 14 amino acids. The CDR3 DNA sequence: TGTGCCAGCAGCGTAGGGCCGACGGCAGAGACCCAGTACTTC. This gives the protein CASSVGPTAETQYF.

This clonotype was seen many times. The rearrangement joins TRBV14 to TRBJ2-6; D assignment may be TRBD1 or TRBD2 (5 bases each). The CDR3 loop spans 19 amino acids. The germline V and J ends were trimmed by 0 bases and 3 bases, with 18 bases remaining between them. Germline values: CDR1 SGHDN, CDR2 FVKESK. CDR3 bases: TGTGCCAGCAGCCAAGATCAGAGGGGTTACTTCTTTGGGGCCAACGTCCTGACTTTC. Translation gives CASSQDQRGYFFGANVLTF.

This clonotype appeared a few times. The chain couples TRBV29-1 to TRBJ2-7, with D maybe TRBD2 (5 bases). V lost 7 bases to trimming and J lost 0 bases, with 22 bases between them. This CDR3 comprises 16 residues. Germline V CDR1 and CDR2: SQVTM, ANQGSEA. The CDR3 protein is CSAWASPHESSYEQYF. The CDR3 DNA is TGCAGCGCCTGGGCTAGCCCCCACGAGAGCTCCTACGAGCAGTACTTC.

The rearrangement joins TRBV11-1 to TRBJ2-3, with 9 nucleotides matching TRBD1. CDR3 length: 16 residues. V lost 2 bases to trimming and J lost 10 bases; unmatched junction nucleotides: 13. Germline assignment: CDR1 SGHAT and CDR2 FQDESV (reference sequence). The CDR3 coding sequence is TGTGCCAGCAGCTTACCCGGGACAGGGATCCCCAAAGCGCAGTATTTT. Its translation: CASSLPGTGIPKAQYF.

The DNA of the CDR3 is TGTGCCAGTACCCATAGTGGGGCAGCGGTCGAGACCCAGTACTTC. This gives the protein CASTHSGAAVETQYF. V gene TRBV19 combines with J gene TRBJ2-5; D is possibly TRBD1 or TRBD2 (5 bases each). Trimming left V 7 bases short and J 5 bases short, with 20 bases between. The CDR3 extends over 15 amino acids. Germline V gene lookup returns CDR1 LNHDA and CDR2 SQIVND (reference sequence).

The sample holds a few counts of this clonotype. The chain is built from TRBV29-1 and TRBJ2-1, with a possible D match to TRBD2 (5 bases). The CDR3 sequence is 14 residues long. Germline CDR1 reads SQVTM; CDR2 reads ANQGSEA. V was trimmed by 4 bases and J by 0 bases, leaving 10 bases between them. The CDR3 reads CSVAASLSYNEQFF. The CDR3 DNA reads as TGCAGCGTTGCTGCTAGCCTCTCCTACAATGAGCAGTTCTTC.

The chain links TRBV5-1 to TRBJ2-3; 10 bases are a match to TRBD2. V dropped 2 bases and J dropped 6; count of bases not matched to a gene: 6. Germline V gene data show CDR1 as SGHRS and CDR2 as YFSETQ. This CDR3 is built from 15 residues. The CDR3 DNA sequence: TGCGCCAGCAGCTTAAGCGGGGGGGCTTTTGATACGCAGTATTTT. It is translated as CASSLSGGAFDTQYF.

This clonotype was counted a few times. CDR3: CASSGQVSSYEQYF. CDR3 DNA: TGTGCCAGCAGCGGACAGGTTTCCTCCTACGAGCAGTACTTC. V is TRBV5-5 and J is TRBJ2-7; 7 nucleotides align to TRBD1. Unmatched junction bases numbered 4, after V lost 4 bases and J lost 0 bases. Looked up from germline, CDR1 is SGHKS and CDR2 is YYEKEE (reference sequence). The CDR3 runs 14 residues.

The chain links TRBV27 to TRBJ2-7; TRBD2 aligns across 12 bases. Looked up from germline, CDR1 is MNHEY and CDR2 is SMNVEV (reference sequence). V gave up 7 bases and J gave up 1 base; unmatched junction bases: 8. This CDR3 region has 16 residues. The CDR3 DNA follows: TGTGCCAGCAAACTAGCGGGAGGACCCCTTTCCTACGAGCAGTACTTC. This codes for CASKLAGGPLSYEQYF.

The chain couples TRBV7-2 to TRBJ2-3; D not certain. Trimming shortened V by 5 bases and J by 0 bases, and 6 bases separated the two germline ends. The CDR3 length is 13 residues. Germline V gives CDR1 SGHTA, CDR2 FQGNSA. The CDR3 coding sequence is TGTGCCAGCAGCCAACCGAGCACAGATACGCAGTATTTT. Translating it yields CASSQPSTDTQYF.

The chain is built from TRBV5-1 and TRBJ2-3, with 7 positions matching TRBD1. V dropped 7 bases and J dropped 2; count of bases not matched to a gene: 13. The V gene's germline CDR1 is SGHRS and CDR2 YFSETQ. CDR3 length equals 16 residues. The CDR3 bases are TGCGCCAGCCGACAGGGTCGCGCCGGGAACACAGATACGCAGTATTTT. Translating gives CASRQGRAGNTDTQYF.

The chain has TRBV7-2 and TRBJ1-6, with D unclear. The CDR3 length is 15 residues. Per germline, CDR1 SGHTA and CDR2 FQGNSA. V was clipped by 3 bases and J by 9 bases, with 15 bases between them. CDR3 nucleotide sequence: TGTGCCAGCAGCTTCCCAGCGGGATACGGTTCACCCCTCCACTTT. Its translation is CASSFPAGYGSPLHF. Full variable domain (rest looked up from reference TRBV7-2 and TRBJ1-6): GAGVSQSPSNKVTEKGKDVELRCDPISGHTALYWYRQSLGQGLEFLIYFQGNSAPDKSGLPSDRFSAERTGGSVSTLTIQRTQQEDSAVYLCASSFPAGYGSPLHFGNGTRLTVT.